The next 6 T cell receptor beta chains were all read from a single sample in a study of T cell responses to AZD1222 COVID-19 vaccine. Data came from immunoSEQ multiplex PCR; TCRdb stores just in-frame clones and leaves some out. The table records under 70,000 clones, roughly 90% of them present only once. The sample in question was peripheral blood, obtained 28 days after the second AZD1222 dose. These receptors all stem from an adult who received the AZD1222 COVID-19 vaccine.

This clone has only one observation. V gene TRBV6-2 or TRBV6-3 combines with J gene TRBJ2-3; 7 positions agree with TRBD2. The CDR3 has 15 residues. Per the germline V gene, CDR1 is MNHEY and CDR2 is SVGEGT. J was trimmed by 4 bases and V by 6 bases; bases with no gene match: 10. The CDR3 DNA is TGTGCCAGCAGCCTTTCGGCGGGAGCTGCAGATACGCAGTATTTT. Its protein product is CASSLSAGAADTQYF.

V is TRBV19 and J is TRBJ1-2; D ambiguous. The V end was cut by 1 base, the J end by 6 bases, with 12 bases between. This CDR3 has 14 amino acids. Germline values: CDR1 LNHDA, CDR2 SQIVND (reference sequence). CDR3 region: CASSIVSAGNGYTF. CDR3 sequence (DNA): TGTGCCAGTAGTATAGTGTCGGCGGGGAATGGCTACACCTTC. Together with reference TRBV19 and TRBJ1-2, the CDR3 gives the full variable domain: DGGITQSPKYLFRKEGQNVTLSCEQNLNHDAMYWYRQDPGQGLRLIYYSQIVNDFQKGDIAEGYSVSREKKESFPLTVTSAQKNPTAFYLCASSIVSAGNGYTFGSGTRLTVV.

The V call is TRBV5-1, the J call TRBJ2-3; the D gene is possibly TRBD2 (6 bases). The V gene's germline CDR1 is SGHRS and CDR2 YFSETQ. Deletions cut 4 bases from V and 1 base from J, with 16 bases between. The CDR3 covers 16 residues. DNA of the CDR3: TGCGCCAGCAGCCACCGGGACTCCCAGGGCACAGATACGCAGTATTTT. This gives the protein CASSHRDSQGTDTQYF.

In nucleotides, the CDR3 is TGTGCCAGCAGCCCTCCGGACGGGCGCAATGGCTACACCTTC. The encoded protein is CASSPPDGRNGYTF. The rearrangement links TRBV11-1 to TRBJ1-2; D gene ambiguous. This CDR3 has 14 amino acids. Germline CDR1 reads SGHAT; CDR2 reads FQDESV (reference sequence). The V and J ends lost 5 bases and 6 bases respectively, with 16 bases between them.

V is TRBV19 and J is TRBJ1-5; D ambiguous. V was pared by 3 bases and J by 0 bases, with 6 bases between. CDR3 length: 14 amino acids. CDR1 LNHDA and CDR2 SQIVND come from the germline V gene (reference sequence). For the CDR3, the DNA is TGTGCCAGTAGTATGGCACATAGCAATCAGCCCCAGCATTTT. It codes for CASSMAHSNQPQHF.

The J gene is TRBJ1-4, the V gene TRBV5-6; no definite D call. CDR3 size: 14 residues. V was shortened by 1 base and J by 0 bases, with 4 bases between the two germline ends. Germline CDR1 is SGHDT and CDR2 is YYEEEE. The CDR3 reads CASSLWATNEKLFF. CDR3 sequence (DNA): TGTGCCAGCAGCTTGTGGGCAACTAATGAAAAACTGTTTTTT.